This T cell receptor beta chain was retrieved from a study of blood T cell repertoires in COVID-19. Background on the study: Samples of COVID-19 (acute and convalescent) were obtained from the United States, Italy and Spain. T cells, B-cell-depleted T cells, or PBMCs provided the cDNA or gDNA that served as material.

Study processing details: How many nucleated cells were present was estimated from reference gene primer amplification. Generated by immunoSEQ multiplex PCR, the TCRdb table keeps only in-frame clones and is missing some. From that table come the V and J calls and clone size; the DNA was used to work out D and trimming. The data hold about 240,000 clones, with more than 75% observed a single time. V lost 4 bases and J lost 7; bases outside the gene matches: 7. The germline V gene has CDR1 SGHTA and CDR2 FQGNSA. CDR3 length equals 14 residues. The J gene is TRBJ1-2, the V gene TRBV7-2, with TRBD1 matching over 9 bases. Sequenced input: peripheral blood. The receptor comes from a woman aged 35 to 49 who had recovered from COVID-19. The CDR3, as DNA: TGTGCCAGCAGCTCTCGACAGGGGGAAGTTGGCTACACCTTC. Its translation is CASSSRQGEVGYTF.